This TCR beta chain was documented in a study of blood T cell repertoires in COVID-19. Study context: There were acute and convalescent COVID-19 samples, and they came from the United States, Italy and Spain. Sources were T cells, B-cell-depleted T cells, or PBMCs; the material itself was cDNA or gDNA.

In the authors' methods: Amplifying reference gene primers gave estimates of nucleated cell counts. Measured with immunoSEQ multiplex PCR; TCRdb has only the in-frame clones, and not every one. That table is the source of V, J and clone size, and D and trimming were worked out from the DNA. The table includes a few hundred thousand clones, approximately 86% detected once. Germline V gene lookup returns CDR1 ENHRY and CDR2 SYGVKD. The CDR3 is 14 residues long. The chain couples TRBV10-3 to TRBJ1-1; 11 bases agree with TRBD1. The specimen was peripheral blood. The TCR comes from a man aged 35 to 55 who had recovered from COVID-19. The CDR3 DNA reads as TGTGCGTCGGGACGTGGGACAGGGGGTAGTGAAGCTTTCTTT. As protein: CASGRGTGGSEAFF.